This T cell receptor (beta chain) was documented in a study of response to subunit inactivated influenza vaccine. CDR3 size: 13 residues. Germline V lookup: CDR1 MDHEN, CDR2 SYDVKM. V lost 6 bases and J lost 5; bases outside the gene matches: 3. This clonotype was observed a few times. Its specificity is unknown. MiXCR, run by TCRdb on the RT-PCR reads, gives a single entry per CDR3 protein. The profile shows 200,000 to 300,000 distinct CDR3 sequences, roughly an eighth of them singletons. Study-wide findings and caveats: Few additional T cells are recruited per seasonal influenza vaccination, authors suggested.

Sequencing was performed on non-naive T cells sorted from PBMCs, taken roughly 15 days before vaccination. This TCR derives from a middle-aged man who received an inactivated influenza vaccine. The rearrangement joins TRBV28 to TRBJ1-5; 8 bases are a match to TRBD1. The CDR3 is CASRDRAHQPQHF. The CDR3 coding sequence is TGTGCCAGCAGGGACAGGGCCCATCAGCCCCAGCATTTT.